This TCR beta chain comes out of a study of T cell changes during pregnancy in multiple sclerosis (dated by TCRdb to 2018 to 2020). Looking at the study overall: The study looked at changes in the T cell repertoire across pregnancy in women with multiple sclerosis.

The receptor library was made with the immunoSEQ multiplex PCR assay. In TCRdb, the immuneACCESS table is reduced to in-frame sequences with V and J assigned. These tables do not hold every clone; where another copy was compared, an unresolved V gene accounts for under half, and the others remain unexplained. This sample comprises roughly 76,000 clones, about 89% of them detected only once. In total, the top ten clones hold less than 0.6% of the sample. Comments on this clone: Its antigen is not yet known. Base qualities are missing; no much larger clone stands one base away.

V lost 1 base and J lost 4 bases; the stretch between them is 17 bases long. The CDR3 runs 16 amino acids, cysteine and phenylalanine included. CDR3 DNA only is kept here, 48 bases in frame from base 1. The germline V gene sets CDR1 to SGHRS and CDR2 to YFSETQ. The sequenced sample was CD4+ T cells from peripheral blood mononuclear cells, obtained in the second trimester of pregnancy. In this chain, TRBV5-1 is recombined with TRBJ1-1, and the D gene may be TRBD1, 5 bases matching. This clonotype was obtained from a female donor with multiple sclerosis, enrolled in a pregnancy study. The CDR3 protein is CASSLTPGIQGTEAFF. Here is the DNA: TGCGCCAGCAGCTTGACCCCAGGGATTCAGGGCACTGAAGCTTTCTTT.